Sequencing of this T cell receptor beta chain was carried out in a study of CD8 T cells in ankylosing spondylitis. Study-level results: There was a TCR beta motif, made of eight highly homologous variants, that appeared characteristic of ankylosing spondylitis blood.

About this clonotype itself: The antigen remains unidentified.

The germline CDR1 and CDR2 sequences are MDHEN and SYDVKM. The CDR3 length is 15 residues. V was pared by 2 bases and J by 1 base, with 11 bases between. Each CDR3 protein gets one entry after TCRdb re-called the 5' RACE reads with MiXCR. The sample holds about 390,000 distinct CDR3 sequences, approximately 20% seen once. V gene TRBV28 combines with J gene TRBJ1-1; D is unclear. The origin of this receptor is a male donor with ankylosing spondylitis. Sequencing input: blood, either unsorted or a sorted T cell fraction (not recorded which). The CDR3 is CASSLVWQENTEAFF. CDR3 bases: TGTGCCAGCAGTTTAGTTTGGCAAGAGAACACTGAAGCTTTCTTT.